This T cell receptor beta chain was identified in a study of cytomegalovirus exposure and HLA in healthy donors. As for the study in general: HLA-typed donors contributed 80 million or so unique TCRs, which were held in an early data release. Overall study findings and caveats: The availability of immune exposure information extended only to CMV serostatus. Highest at DRB1 and lowest at HLA-C, TCR association rates differed among HLA loci in a later analysis. For most TCR beta V segments, an earlier analysis put the productive rate at about 87% or about 30% of the time.

This clone was detected a few times. Its antigen is currently unknown. In the PCR, 60 Vbeta and 13 Jbeta primers were used. Profiled with immunoSEQ multiplex PCR; TCRdb holds only in-frame clones, not every one. The repertoire holds around 67,000 clones, about 70% seen once, with 22% in the top ten. CDR1 is SNHLY and CDR2 is FYNNEI in the germline V gene. Trimming at V came to 6 bases and at J to 8 bases, leaving 4 bases not matched to a gene. This CDR3 region has 13 residues. The clonotype was recovered from a young woman in good health and CMV-seropositive. The chain joins TRBV2 to TRBJ1-4; 9 bases agree with TRBD1. Specimen: PBMCs. The CDR3 nucleotides read TGTGCCAGCAGGGATGGGACAGGGGAAAAACTGTTTTTT. It yields the protein CASRDGTGEKLFF.